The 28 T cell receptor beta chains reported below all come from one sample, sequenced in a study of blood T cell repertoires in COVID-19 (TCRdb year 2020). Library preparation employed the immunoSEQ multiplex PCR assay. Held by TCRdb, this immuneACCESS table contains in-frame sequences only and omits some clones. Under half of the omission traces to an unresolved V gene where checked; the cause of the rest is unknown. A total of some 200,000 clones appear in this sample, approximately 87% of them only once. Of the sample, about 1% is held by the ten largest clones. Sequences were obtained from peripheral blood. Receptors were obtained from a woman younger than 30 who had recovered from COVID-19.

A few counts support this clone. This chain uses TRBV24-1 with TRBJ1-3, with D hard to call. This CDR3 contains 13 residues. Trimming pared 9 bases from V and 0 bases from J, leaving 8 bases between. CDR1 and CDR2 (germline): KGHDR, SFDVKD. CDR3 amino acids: CATLHSSGNTIYF. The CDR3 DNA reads TGTGCCACCCTACACAGCTCTGGAAACACCATATATTTT.

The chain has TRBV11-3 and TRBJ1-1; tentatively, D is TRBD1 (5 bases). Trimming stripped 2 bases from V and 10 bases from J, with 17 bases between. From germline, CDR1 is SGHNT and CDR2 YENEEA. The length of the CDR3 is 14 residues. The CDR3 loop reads CASSLSRGEGAAFF. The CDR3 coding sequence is TGTGCCAGCAGCTTATCCCGGGGGGAAGGGGCAGCTTTCTTT.

The CDR3 spells CASSISRLETQYF. The CDR3 DNA is TGTGCCAGTAGTATCTCTAGGTTAGAGACCCAGTACTTC. The rearrangement joins TRBV19 to TRBJ2-5; D call uncertain. Germline assignment: CDR1 LNHDA and CDR2 SQIVND (reference sequence). The CDR3 is 13 residues long. Trimming left V 3 bases short and J 4 bases short, with 9 bases between.

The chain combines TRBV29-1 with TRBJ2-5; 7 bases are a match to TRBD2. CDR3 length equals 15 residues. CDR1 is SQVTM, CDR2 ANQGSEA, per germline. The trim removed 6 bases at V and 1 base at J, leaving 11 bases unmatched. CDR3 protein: CSVKAGLGAQETQYF. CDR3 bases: TGCAGCGTAAAAGCGGGACTCGGAGCCCAAGAGACCCAGTACTTC.

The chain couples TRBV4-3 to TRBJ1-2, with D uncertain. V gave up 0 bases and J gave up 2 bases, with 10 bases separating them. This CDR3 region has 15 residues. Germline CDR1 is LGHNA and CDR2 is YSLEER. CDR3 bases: TGCGCCAGCAGCCAAGAATTTGCGCTCAACTATGGCTACACCTTC. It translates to CASSQEFALNYGYTF.

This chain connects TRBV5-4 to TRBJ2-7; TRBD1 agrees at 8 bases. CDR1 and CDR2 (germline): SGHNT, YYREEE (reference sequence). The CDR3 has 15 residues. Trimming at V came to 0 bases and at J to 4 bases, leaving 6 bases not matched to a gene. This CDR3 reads CASSLVGTGPYEQYF. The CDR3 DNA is TGTGCCAGCAGCTTGGTCGGGACAGGTCCTTACGAGCAGTACTTC.

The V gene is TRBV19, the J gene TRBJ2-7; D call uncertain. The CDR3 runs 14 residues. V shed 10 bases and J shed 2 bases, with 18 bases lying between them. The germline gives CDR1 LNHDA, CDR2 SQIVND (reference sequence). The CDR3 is CATAILGPPYEQYF. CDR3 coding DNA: TGTGCCACCGCGATCCTTGGGCCGCCCTACGAGCAGTACTTC.

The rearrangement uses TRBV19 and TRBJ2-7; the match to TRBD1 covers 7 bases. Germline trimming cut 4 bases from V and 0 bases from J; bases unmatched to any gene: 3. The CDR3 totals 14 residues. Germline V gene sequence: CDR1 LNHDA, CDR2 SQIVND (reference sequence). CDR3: CASSRGQASYEQYF. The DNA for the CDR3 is TGTGCCAGTAGTAGAGGACAGGCCTCCTACGAGCAGTACTTC.

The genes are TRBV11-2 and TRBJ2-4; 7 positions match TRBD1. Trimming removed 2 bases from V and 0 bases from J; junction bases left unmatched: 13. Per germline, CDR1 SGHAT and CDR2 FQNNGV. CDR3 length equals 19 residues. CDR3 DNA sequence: TGTGCCAGCAGCTTATTCCACCTGGGACAGTCAATAGCCAAAAACATTCAGTACTTC. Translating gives CASSLFHLGQSIAKNIQYF.

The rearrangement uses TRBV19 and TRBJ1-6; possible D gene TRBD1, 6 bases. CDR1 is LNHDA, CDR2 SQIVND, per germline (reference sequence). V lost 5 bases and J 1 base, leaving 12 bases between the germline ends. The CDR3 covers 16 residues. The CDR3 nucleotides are TGTGCCAGTAGTGGGCCACAGGGTTCCTATAATTCACCCCTCCACTTT. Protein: CASSGPQGSYNSPLHF.

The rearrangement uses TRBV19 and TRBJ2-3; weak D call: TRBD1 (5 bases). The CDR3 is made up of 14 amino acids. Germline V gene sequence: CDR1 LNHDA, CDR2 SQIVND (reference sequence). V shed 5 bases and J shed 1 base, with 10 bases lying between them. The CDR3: CASSSGWGTDTQYF. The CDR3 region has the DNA TGTGCCAGTAGTTCAGGGTGGGGCACAGATACGCAGTATTTT.

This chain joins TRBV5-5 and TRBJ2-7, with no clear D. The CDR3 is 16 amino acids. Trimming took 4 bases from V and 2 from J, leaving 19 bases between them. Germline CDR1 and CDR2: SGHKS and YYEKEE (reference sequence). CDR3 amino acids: CASSRSIDIVTYEQYV. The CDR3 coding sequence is TGTGCCAGCAGCCGATCAATAGACATAGTCACCTACGAGCAGTACGTC.

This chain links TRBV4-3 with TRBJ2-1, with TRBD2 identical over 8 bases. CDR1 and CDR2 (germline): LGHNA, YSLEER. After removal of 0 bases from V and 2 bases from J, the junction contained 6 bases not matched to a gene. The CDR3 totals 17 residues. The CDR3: CASSQDGTGGAYNEQFF. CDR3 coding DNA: TGCGCCAGCAGCCAAGATGGGACGGGAGGGGCCTACAATGAGCAGTTCTTC.

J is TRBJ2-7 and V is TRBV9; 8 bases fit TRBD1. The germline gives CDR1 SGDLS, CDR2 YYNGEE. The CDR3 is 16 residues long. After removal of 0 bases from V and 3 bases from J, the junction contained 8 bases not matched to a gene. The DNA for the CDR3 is TGTGCCAGCAGCGTAGGAGTGGGACAGGACCACTACGAGCAGTACTTC. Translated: CASSVGVGQDHYEQYF.

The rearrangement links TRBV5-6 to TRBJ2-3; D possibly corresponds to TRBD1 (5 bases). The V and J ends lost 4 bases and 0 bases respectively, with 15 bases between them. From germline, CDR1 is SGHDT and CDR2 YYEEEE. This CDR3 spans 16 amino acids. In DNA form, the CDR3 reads TGTGCCAGCAGCGCATGGACATCCTCTAGCACAGATACGCAGTATTTT. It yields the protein CASSAWTSSSTDTQYF.

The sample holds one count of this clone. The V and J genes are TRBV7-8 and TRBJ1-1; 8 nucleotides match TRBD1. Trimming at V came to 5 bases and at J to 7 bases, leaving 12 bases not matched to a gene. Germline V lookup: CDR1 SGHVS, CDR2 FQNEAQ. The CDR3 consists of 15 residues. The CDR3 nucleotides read TGTGCCAGCAGCCCGAGGTTGGACAGGGCACTTGAAGCTTTCTTT. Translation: CASSPRLDRALEAFF.

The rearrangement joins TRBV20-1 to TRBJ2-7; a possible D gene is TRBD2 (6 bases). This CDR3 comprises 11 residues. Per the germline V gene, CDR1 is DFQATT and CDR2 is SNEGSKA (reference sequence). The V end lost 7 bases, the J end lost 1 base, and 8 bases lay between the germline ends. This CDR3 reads CSVRDSYEQYF. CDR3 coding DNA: TGCAGTGTGCGGGATTCCTACGAGCAGTACTTC.

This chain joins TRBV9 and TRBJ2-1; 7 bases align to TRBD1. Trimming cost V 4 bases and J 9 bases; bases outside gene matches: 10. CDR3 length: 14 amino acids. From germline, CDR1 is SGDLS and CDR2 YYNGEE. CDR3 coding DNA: TGTGCCAGCAGCCCCCCGGGACAGTTTCTTGAGCAGTTCTTC. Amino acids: CASSPPGQFLEQFF.

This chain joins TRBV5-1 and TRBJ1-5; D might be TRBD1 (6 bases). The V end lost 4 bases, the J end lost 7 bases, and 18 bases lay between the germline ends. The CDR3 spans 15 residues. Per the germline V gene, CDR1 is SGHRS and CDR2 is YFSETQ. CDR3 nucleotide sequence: TGCGCCAGCAGCCCGGACAGCCCAATGAGGCAGCCCCAGCATTTT. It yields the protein CASSPDSPMRQPQHF.

CDR3: CSVQPGGPSGANVLTF. DNA of the CDR3: TGCAGCGTTCAGCCAGGGGGTCCATCTGGGGCCAACGTCCTGACTTTC. V is TRBV29-1 and J is TRBJ2-6, with TRBD1 identical over 7 bases. The J segment lost 1 base and the V segment lost 5 bases, leaving 8 bases of the junction unmatched. The length of the CDR3 is 16 residues. Germline loops: CDR1 SQVTM, CDR2 ANQGSEA. The entire variable domain, with the rest obtained from reference TRBV29-1 and TRBJ2-6, is as follows: SAVISQKPSRDICQRGTSLTIQCQVDSQVTMMFWYRQQPGQSLTLIATANQGSEATYESGFVIDKFPISRPNLTFSTLTVSNMSPEDSSIYLCSVQPGGPSGANVLTFGAGSRLTVL.

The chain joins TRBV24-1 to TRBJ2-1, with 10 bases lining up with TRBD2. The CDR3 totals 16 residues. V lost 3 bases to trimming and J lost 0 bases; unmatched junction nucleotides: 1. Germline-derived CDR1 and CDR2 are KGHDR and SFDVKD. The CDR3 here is CATSDSGRVSYNEQFF. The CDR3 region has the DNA TGTGCCACCAGTGATAGCGGGAGGGTCTCCTACAATGAGCAGTTCTTC.

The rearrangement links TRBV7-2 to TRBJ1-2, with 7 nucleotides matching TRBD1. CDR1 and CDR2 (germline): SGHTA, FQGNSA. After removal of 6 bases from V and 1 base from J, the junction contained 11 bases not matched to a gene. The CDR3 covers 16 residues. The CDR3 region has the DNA TGTGCCAGCAGTCCCGTACCGGGACAGCTTAACTATGGCTACACCTTC. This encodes CASSPVPGQLNYGYTF.

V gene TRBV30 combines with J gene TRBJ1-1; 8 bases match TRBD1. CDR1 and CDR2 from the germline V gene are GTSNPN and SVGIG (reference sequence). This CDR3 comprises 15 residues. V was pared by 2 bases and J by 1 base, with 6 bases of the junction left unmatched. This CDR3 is CAWSPQGQANTEAFF. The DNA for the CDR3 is TGTGCCTGGAGTCCACAGGGACAGGCGAACACTGAAGCTTTCTTT.

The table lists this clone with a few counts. The CDR3, as DNA: TGTGCCAGCTCACCCGATGGACAGGATCACCAGCCCCAGCATTTT. Residues: CASSPDGQDHQPQHF. This chain connects TRBV18 to TRBJ1-5; TRBD1 aligns across 7 bases. The germline V gene has CDR1 KGHSH and CDR2 LQKENI. V dropped 3 bases and J dropped 7; count of bases not matched to a gene: 9. The CDR3 runs to 15 residues. Using reference TRBV18 and TRBJ1-5 for the parts outside the CDR3, the full variable domain is NAGVMQNPRHLVRRRGQEARLRCSPMKGHSHVYWYRQLPEEGLKFMVYLQKENIIDESGMPKERFSAEFPKEGPSILRIQQVVRGDSAAYFCASSPDGQDHQPQHFGDGTRLSIL.

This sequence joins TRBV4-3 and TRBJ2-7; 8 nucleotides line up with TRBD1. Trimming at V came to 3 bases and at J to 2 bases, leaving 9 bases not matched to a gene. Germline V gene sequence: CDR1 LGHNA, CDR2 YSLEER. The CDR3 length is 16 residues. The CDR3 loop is CASSQSHRGITYEQYF. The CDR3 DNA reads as TGCGCCAGCAGCCAGTCCCACAGGGGGATTACCTACGAGCAGTACTTC.

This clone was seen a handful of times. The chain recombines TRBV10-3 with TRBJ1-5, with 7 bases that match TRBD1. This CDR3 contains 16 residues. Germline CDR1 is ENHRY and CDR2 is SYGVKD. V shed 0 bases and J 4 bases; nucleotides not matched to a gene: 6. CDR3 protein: CAISESIGTVNQPQHF. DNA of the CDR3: TGTGCCATCAGTGAGTCGATCGGGACAGTGAATCAGCCCCAGCATTTT.

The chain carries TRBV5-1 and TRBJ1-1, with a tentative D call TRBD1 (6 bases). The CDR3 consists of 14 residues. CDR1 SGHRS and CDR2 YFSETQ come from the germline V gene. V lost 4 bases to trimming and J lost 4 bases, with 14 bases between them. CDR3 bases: TGCGCCAGCAGCACAGGGTCGGGAAGCACTGAAGCTTTCTTT. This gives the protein CASSTGSGSTEAFF.

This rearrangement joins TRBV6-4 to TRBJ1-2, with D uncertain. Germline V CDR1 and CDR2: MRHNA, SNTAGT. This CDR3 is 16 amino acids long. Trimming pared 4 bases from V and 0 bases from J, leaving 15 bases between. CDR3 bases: TGTGCCAGCAGTGTCCCGAGTCCAACAGCTAACTATGGCTACACCTTC. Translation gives CASSVPSPTANYGYTF.